These 17 T cell receptor beta chains were sequenced from one sample in a study of somatic mutations in cytotoxic T cells in rheumatoid arthritis. Profiled with immunoSEQ multiplex PCR; TCRdb holds only in-frame clones, not every one. The repertoire holds 8,000 to 13,000 clones, about four fifths seen once, with approximately 20% in the top ten. Sample: CD8+ T cells sorted from blood. The receptors were gathered from a woman between 50 and 59 years old in good health.

The J gene is TRBJ2-5, the V gene TRBV15; TRBD2 aligns across 7 bases. The CDR3 totals 16 residues. Trimming at V came to 0 bases and at J to 0 bases, leaving 4 bases not matched to a gene. The germline CDR1 and CDR2 sequences are LNHNV and YYDKDF (reference sequence). The CDR3 here is CATSRDWGGNQETQYF. The CDR3 DNA is TGTGCCACCAGCAGAGATTGGGGAGGGAACCAAGAGACCCAGTACTTC.

The chain combines TRBV7-9 with TRBJ2-1; 11 nucleotides align to TRBD2. The CDR3 totals 18 residues. Germline lookup yields CDR1 SEHNR and CDR2 FQNEAQ (reference sequence). V was pared by 6 bases and J by 0 bases, with 10 bases of the junction left unmatched. The CDR3 nucleotides are TGTGCCAGCAGATCCGGGACTAGCGGAGGGAGCTCCTACAATGAGCAGTTCTTC. Amino acid sequence: CASRSGTSGGSSYNEQFF.

The chain employs TRBV6-5 and TRBJ2-7; weak D call: TRBD1 (6 bases). The CDR3 is 12 residues long. Trimming stripped 5 bases from V and 5 bases from J, with 10 bases between. Germline CDR1 MNHEY, CDR2 SVGAGI. CDR3 sequence reads: CASSHTGHEQYF. CDR3 DNA: TGTGCCAGCAGTCATACAGGGCACGAGCAGTACTTC.

This clone was found a few times. The CDR3 sequence: CASSYSGQEFDYTF. CDR3 DNA sequence: TGTGCCAGCAGTTACTCCGGACAGGAGTTTGACTACACCTTC. This chain connects TRBV6-5 to TRBJ1-2; 7 bases are shared with TRBD1. Germline CDR1 is MNHEY and CDR2 is SVGAGI. The CDR3 consists of 14 residues. The V gene end was trimmed by 0 bases and the J gene end by 10 bases; junction bases not matched to a gene: 8.

The CDR3 DNA reads TGCGCCAGCAGCCTTCTGGGACAGGGGCCAGGGGCCAACGTCCTGACTTTC. It translates to CASSLLGQGPGANVLTF. This chain joins TRBV5-1 and TRBJ2-6; TRBD1 aligns across 10 bases. Trimming removed 4 bases from V and 4 bases from J; junction bases left unmatched: 8. The CDR3 consists of 17 residues. In germline, CDR1 is SGHRS, CDR2 YFSETQ.

The chain employs TRBV11-2 and TRBJ2-7; maybe TRBD1 (5 bases). This CDR3 contains 15 residues. Deletions cut 0 bases from V and 3 bases from J, with 12 bases between. Germline loops: CDR1 SGHAT, CDR2 FQNNGV. The CDR3 is CASSLEEVRVYEQYF. CDR3 in DNA: TGTGCCAGCAGCTTAGAGGAAGTCAGGGTCTACGAGCAGTACTTC.

The chain employs TRBV10-1 and TRBJ2-5, with D perhaps matching TRBD1 (5 bases). This CDR3 spans 15 amino acids. CDR1 and CDR2 from the germline V gene are WNHNN and SYGVQD (reference sequence). Trimming removed 0 bases at V and 2 bases at J, with 10 bases between. The CDR3 protein is CASSESVGQQETQYF. CDR3 DNA sequence: TGCGCCAGCAGTGAGTCGGTAGGACAACAAGAGACCCAGTACTTC.

The count of this clone is one. The chain couples TRBV9 to TRBJ1-6, with TRBD1 identical over 8 bases. CDR3 length: 15 residues. Germline V lookup: CDR1 SGDLS, CDR2 YYNGEE. V dropped 3 bases and J dropped 10; count of bases not matched to a gene: 9. As DNA, the CDR3 is TGTGCCAGCAGCGCAGGGATCACAGGGGGATCACCCCTCCACTTT. Translating gives CASSAGITGGSPLHF.

The rearrangement links TRBV6-6 to TRBJ2-3, with TRBD2 identical over 9 bases. From germline, CDR1 is MNHNY and CDR2 SVGAGI (reference sequence). The length of the CDR3 is 16 residues. J gave up 5 bases and V 0 bases, and 6 bases lay outside the gene matches. This CDR3 is CASSYSGGGAEDTQYF. DNA for the CDR3: TGTGCCAGCAGTTACTCGGGCGGGGGGGCCGAAGATACGCAGTATTTT.

Turning to this clone: One base separates it from a far larger clone, so it is likely a read error. Other DNA sequences within the sample encode an identical CDR3. This chain connects TRBV7-9 to TRBJ1-1; no definite D call. This CDR3 contains 13 residues. CDR1 SEHNR and CDR2 FQNEAQ come from the germline V gene (reference sequence). The CDR3 sequence is CASSLAAGWEAFF. The CDR3 nucleotides are TGCGCCAGCAGCTTAGCGGCGGGGTGGGAAGCTTTCTTT.

The chain employs TRBV28 and TRBJ2-5; 9 bases match TRBD1. Germline V lookup: CDR1 MDHEN, CDR2 SYDVKM. The CDR3 length is 12 residues. J lost 5 bases, V lost 6 bases, and 1 base had no gene match. The DNA for the CDR3 is TGTGCCAGCAGAGGGACAGGGGAGACCCAGTACTTC. As protein: CASRGTGETQYF.

This chain connects TRBV7-9 to TRBJ2-7, with a possible D match to TRBD2 (7 bases). This CDR3 is 15 amino acids long. V lost 1 base, J lost 6 bases, and 16 bases lay in between. The germline CDR1 and CDR2 sequences are SEHNR and FQNEAQ (reference sequence). The CDR3 protein is CASSLEGGVRFEQYF. The CDR3 bases are TGTGCCAGCAGCTTAGAGGGGGGGGTTCGGTTCGAGCAGTACTTC.

The chain employs TRBV5-4 and TRBJ2-5, with 10 bases fitting TRBD1. The J call may not be correct, given that the DNA end is closer to TRBJ2-7. This CDR3 comprises 15 residues. Looked up from germline, CDR1 is SGHNT and CDR2 is YYREEE (reference sequence). The DNA of the CDR3 is TGTGCCAGCAGCTCAACCGGGACAGGGGTCTACGAGCAGTACTTC. The encoded protein is CASSSTGTGVYEQYF.

The rearrangement uses TRBV10-2 and TRBJ1-2; 8 bases are a match to TRBD1. V shed 5 bases, J shed 4 bases, and the junction held 6 bases outside the gene matches. CDR3 size: 14 residues. Germline CDR1 and CDR2: WSHSY and SAAADI. CDR3 region: CASSPDRVGYGYTF. DNA for the CDR3: TGCGCCAGCAGTCCGGACAGGGTCGGCTATGGCTACACCTTC.

The gene calls are TRBV7-9 and TRBJ2-5; a weak D match, TRBD2 (6 bases). Trimming removed 11 bases from V and 2 bases from J, with 15 bases in between. Germline CDR1 SEHNR, CDR2 FQNEAQ (reference sequence). The CDR3 covers 13 residues. DNA of the CDR3: TGTGCCTGCGAGGACTACCAACAAGAGACCCAGTACTTC. Protein sequence: CACEDYQQETQYF.

V usage is TRBV5-6 and J usage is TRBJ2-3, with 8 bases fitting TRBD2. V shed 4 bases, J shed 3 bases, and the junction held 13 bases outside the gene matches. The CDR3 has 17 amino acids. Looked up from germline, CDR1 is SGHDT and CDR2 is YYEEEE. CDR3 region: CASSTPQPRLATDTQYF. The DNA for the CDR3 is TGTGCCAGCAGCACTCCCCAGCCACGACTAGCGACAGATACGCAGTATTTT.

The CDR3 sequence is CASSLSGGGASNEQFF. CDR3 sequence (DNA): TGTGCCAGCAGCCTCTCCGGCGGGGGGGCGAGTAATGAGCAGTTCTTC. The rearrangement joins TRBV7-8 to TRBJ2-1; 9 bases are a match to TRBD2. CDR3 length: 16 residues. The V gene's germline CDR1 is SGHVS and CDR2 FQNEAQ. The J segment lost 7 bases and the V segment lost 5 bases, leaving 12 bases of the junction unmatched.